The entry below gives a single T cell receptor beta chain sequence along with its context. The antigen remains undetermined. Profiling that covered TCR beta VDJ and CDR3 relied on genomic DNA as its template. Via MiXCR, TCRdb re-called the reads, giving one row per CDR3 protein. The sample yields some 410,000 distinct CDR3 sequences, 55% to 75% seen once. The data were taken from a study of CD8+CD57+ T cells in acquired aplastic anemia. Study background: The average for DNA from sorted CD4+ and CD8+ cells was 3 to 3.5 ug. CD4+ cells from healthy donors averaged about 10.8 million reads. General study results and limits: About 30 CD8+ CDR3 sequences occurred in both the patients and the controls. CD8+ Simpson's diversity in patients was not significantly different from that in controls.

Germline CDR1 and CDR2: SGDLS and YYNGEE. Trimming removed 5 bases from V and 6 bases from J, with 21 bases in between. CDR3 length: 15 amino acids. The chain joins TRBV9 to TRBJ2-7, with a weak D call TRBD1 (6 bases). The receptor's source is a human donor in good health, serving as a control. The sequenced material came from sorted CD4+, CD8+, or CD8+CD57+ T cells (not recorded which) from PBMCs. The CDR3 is CASSSGGRGGGEQYF. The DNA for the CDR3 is TGTGCCAGCAGTTCCGGTGGGAGAGGGGGTGGCGAGCAGTACTTC.